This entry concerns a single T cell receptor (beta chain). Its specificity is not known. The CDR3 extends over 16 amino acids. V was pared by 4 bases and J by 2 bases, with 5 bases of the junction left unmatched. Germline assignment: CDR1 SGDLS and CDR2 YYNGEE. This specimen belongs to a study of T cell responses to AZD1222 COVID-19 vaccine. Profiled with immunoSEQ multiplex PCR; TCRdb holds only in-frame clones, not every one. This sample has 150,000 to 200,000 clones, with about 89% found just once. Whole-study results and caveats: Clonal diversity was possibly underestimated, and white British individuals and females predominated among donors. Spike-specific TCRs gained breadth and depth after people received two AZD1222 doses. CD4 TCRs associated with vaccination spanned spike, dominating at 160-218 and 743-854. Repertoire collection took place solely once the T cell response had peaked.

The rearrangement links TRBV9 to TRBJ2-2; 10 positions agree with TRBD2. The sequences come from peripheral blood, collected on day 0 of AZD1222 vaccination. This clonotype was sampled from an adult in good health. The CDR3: CASSSQRGGNTGELFF. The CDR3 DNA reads TGTGCCAGCAGCTCCCAGCGGGGGGGCAACACCGGGGAGCTGTTTTTT.